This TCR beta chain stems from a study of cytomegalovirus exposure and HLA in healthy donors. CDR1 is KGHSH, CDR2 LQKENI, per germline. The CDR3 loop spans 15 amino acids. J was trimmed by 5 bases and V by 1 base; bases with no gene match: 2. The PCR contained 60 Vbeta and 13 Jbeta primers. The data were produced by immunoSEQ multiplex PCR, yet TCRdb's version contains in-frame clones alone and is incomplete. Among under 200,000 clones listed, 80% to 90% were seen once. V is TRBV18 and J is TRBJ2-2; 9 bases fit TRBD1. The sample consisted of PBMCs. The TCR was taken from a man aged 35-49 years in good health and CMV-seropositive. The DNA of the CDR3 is TGTGCCAGCTCACCACTAGGACAGGGGACCGGGGAGCTGTTTTTT. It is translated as CASSPLGQGTGELFF.